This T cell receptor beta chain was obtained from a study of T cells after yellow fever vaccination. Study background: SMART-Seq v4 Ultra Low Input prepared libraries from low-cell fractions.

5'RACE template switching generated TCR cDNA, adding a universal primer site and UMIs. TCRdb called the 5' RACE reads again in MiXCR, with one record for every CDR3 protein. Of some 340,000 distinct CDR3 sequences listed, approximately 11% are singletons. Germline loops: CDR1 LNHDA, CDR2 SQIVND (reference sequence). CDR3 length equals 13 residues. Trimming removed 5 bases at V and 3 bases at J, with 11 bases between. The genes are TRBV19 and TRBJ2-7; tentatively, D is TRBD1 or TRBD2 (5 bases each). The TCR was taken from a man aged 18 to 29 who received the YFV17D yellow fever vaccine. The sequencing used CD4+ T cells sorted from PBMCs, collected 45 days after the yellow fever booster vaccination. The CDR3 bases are TGTGCCAGTAGTCACGGGGCAGGCTACGAGCAGTACTTC. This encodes CASSHGAGYEQYF. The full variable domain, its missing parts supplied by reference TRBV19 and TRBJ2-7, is DGGITQSPKYLFRKEGQNVTLSCEQNLNHDAMYWYRQDPGQGLRLIYYSQIVNDFQKGDIAEGYSVSREKKESFPLTVTSAQKNPTAFYLCASSHGAGYEQYFGPGTRLTVT.